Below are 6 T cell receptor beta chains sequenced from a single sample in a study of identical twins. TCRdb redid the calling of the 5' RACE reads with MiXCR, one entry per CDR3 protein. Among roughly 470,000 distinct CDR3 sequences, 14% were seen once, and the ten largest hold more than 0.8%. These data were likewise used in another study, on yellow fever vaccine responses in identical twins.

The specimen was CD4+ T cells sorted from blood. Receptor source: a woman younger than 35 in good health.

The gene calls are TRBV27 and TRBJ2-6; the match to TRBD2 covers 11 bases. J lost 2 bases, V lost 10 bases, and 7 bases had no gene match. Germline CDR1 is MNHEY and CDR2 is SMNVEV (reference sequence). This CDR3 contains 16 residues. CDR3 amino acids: CAIGTSGLPGANVLTF. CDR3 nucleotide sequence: TGTGCCATCGGGACTAGCGGCCTCCCTGGGGCCAACGTCCTGACTTTC.

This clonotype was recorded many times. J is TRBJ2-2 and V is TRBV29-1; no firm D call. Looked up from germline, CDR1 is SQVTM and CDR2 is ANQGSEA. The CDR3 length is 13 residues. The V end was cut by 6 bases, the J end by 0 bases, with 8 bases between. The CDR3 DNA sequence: TGCAGCGTCGACTGGTCGAACACCGGGGAGCTGTTTTTT. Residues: CSVDWSNTGELFF.

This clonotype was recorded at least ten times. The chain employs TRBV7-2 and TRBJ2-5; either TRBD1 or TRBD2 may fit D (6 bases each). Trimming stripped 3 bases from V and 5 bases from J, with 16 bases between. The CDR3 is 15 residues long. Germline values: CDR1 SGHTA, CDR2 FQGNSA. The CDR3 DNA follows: TGTGCCAGCAGCTTCGTAGCGGCTCAGGGGGAGACCCAGTACTTC. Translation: CASSFVAAQGETQYF.

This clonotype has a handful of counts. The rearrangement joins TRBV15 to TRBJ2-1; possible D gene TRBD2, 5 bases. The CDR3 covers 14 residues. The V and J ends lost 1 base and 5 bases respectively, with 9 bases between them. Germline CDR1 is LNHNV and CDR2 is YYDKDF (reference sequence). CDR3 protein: CATSRAGFNNEQFF. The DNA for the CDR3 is TGTGCCACCAGCAGAGCGGGGTTTAACAATGAGCAGTTCTTC.

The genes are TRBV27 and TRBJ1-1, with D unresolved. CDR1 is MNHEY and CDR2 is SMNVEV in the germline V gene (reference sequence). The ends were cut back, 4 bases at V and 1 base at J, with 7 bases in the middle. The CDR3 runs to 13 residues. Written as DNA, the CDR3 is TGTGCCAGCAGTTCCCATCCGAACACTGAAGCTTTCTTT. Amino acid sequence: CASSSHPNTEAFF.

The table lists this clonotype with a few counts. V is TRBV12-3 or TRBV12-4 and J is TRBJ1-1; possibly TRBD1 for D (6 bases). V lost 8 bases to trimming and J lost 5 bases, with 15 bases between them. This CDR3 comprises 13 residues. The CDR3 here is CASSNRAGTEAFF. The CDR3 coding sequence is TGTGCCAGCTCGAACAGGGCGGGGACTGAAGCTTTCTTT.